This is a list of T cell receptor beta chains from one sample in a study of response to subunit inactivated influenza vaccine. Each CDR3 protein is one row after TCRdb ran MiXCR on the RT-PCR reads. The profile shows around 710,000 distinct CDR3 sequences, approximately 15% of them singletons. The specimen was PBMCs from blood, collected around two weeks before vaccination. These receptor sequences come from a man aged 50-59 years who received an inactivated influenza vaccine. CDR3s include the opening cysteine and the closing phenylalanine or tryptophan. The order of the fields is J gene, CDR3 length, clone size, D gene, V gene, CDR3 DNA, CDR3 protein. A D gene is named only where the DNA matches it firmly. Clone size, where shown, is once, few, many, or a class for clones that have expanded.

TRBJ1-2 13 . . TRBV6-1 TGTGCCAGCAGTACAGGACGCGTAGGTGGCTACACCTTC CASSTGRVGGYTF
TRBJ2-7 14 . . TRBV5-5 TGTGCCAGCAGCTTGGCAGGGGCCGACTACGAGCAGTACTTC CASSLAGADYEQYF
TRBJ2-5 15 many TRBD2 TRBV20-1 TGCAGTGCTAGAGGGGGGACTAGCGTTCAAGAGACCCAGTACTTC CSARGGTSVQETQYF
TRBJ1-5 15 few . TRBV7-2 TGTGCCAGCAGCTCCCAGCAGGTTAGCAATCAGCCCCAGCATTTT CASSSQQVSNQPQHF
TRBJ2-1 16 few . TRBV5-5 TGTGCCAGCAGCTTGGGAGGGGACTTGCCCTACAATGAGCAGTTCTTC CASSLGGDLPYNEQFF
TRBJ2-3 16 . TRBD2 TRBV20-1 TGCAGTGCTCATCCTGGGACTAGCGGTAGCACAGATACGCAGTATTTT CSAHPGTSGSTDTQYF
TRBJ1-6 13 few . TRBV24-1 TGTGCCACCAGTGTATCGGGGACTTCGCCCCTCCACTTT CATSVSGTSPLHF
TRBJ2-7 15 few . TRBV4-2 TGTGCCAGCAGCCATTCCGGGCCGGATATCTACGAGCAGTACTTC CASSHSGPDIYEQYF
TRBJ2-3 19 few . TRBV7-3 TGTGCCAGCAGCCCCCCTGGGCTAGCGGCCTCACCAGGGGCAGATACGCAGTATTTT CASSPPGLAASPGADTQYF
TRBJ2-1 16 . . TRBV20-1 TGCAGTGCTAGAGATGTGGGCGGGTCGACCTACAATGAGCAGTTCTTC CSARDVGGSTYNEQFF
TRBJ1-1 13 few TRBD1 TRBV11-2 TGTGCCAGCAGCTTAGATGGGGGGACAGGGACTTTCTTT CASSLDGGTGTFF
TRBJ2-2 14 few . TRBV9 TGTGCCAGCAGCGTAGGACACTACACCGGGGAGCTGTTTTTT CASSVGHYTGELFF
TRBJ1-6 15 few . TRBV11-2 TGTGCCAGCAGCTTTCAGTCCAGGGATAATTCACCCCTCCACTTT CASSFQSRDNSPLHF
TRBJ2-7 16 . TRBD2 TRBV5-1 TGCGCCAGCAGCTTGTTATTAAGCGGGGGGGCCTACGAGCAGTACTTC CASSLLLSGGAYEQYF
TRBJ2-2 15 . TRBD1 TRBV6-1 TGTGCCAGCAGTAAGACGGGACAGTATACCGGGGAGCTGTTTTTT CASSKTGQYTGELFF
TRBJ2-3 15 . TRBD1 TRBV7-9 TGTGCCAGCAGCCGGGACAGGGTTCACCCAGATACGCAGTATTTT CASSRDRVHPDTQYF
TRBJ1-5 15 once . TRBV5-1 TGCGCCAGCAGCTTGGGGGGTGACAGTTATCAGCCCCAGCATTTT CASSLGGDSYQPQHF
TRBJ1-1 14 . . TRBV6-1 TGTGCCAGCAAACGAGAAGTGCCAACCCTTGAAGCTTTCTTT CASKREVPTLEAFF
TRBJ2-7 15 few . TRBV29-1 TGCAGCGCTGACGGGGGGGGGACAGAAGCCTACGAGCAGTACTTC CSADGGGTEAYEQYF
TRBJ2-7 15 few TRBD2 TRBV4-1 TGCGCCAGCAGCCAAGAGGGTTTAGCGGGCTACGAGCAGTACTTC CASSQEGLAGYEQYF
TRBJ2-3 15 few . TRBV28 TGTGCCAGCAACTCCGCCGCGGGAAACACAGATACGCAGTATTTT CASNSAAGNTDTQYF
TRBJ2-1 17 few TRBD2 TRBV4-3 TGCGCCAGCAGCCAAGACTGGGGCGGGGGGGCTTACAATGAGCAGTTCTTC CASSQDWGGGAYNEQFF
TRBJ2-1 15 . . TRBV12-3/TRBV12-4 TGTGCCAGCAGCTCTGACAGCGCTTCCTACAATGAGCAGTTCTTC CASSSDSASYNEQFF
TRBJ1-6 15 . . TRBV5-1 TGCGCCAGCAGCTTGGAGGGAAGTAATAATTCACCCCTCCACTTT CASSLEGSNNSPLHF
TRBJ2-5 13 . TRBD1 TRBV30 TGTGCCTGGAACCGGGACAGTCGAGAGACCCAGTACTTC CAWNRDSRETQYF
TRBJ2-4 12 few . TRBV2 TGTGCCAGCAGTGAGAAGGGTTACATTCAGTACTTC CASSEKGYIQYF
TRBJ2-7 13 few TRBD1 TRBV12-3/TRBV12-4 TGTGCCAGCAGTACCTCGACAGGGGACGAGCAGTACTTC CASSTSTGDEQYF
TRBJ2-1 15 . TRBD2 TRBV12-3/TRBV12-4 TGTGCCAGCAGTCGGAGCGGGGATTCCTACAATGAGCAGTTCTTC CASSRSGDSYNEQFF
TRBJ2-7 13 few . TRBV6-2/TRBV6-3 TGTGCCAGCAGTTACTCGTTCTCCACCGAGCAGTACTTC CASSYSFSTEQYF
TRBJ1-1 14 . TRBD1 TRBV20-1 TGCAGTGCTAGGACAGGGGCTTCGAACACTGAAGCTTTCTTT CSARTGASNTEAFF
TRBJ2-1 13 few . TRBV6-2/TRBV6-3 TGTGCCAGCAGTTACCCGGTCGGGTATGAGCAGTTCTTC CASSYPVGYEQFF
TRBJ2-3 13 many . TRBV6-1 TGTGCCAGCAGTGAGTCTAGCAGAGATACGCAGTATTTT CASSESSRDTQYF
TRBJ1-3 15 . TRBD1 TRBV10-3 TGTGCCATCAGTGAAAGGGACAGCCTTGGAAACACCATATATTTT CAISERDSLGNTIYF
TRBJ1-2 15 few TRBD1 TRBV12-3/TRBV12-4 TGTGCCAGCAGACAAACAGGGGGCGCACACTATGGCTACACCTTC CASRQTGGAHYGYTF
TRBJ1-6 13 few . TRBV3-1 TGTGCCAGCAGCCGACTGCTTGGGGAAACCCTCCACTTT CASSRLLGETLHF
TRBJ1-2 13 few . TRBV7-9 TGTGCCAGCACCCGCGGGACGGACTATGGCTACACCTTC CASTRGTDYGYTF
TRBJ2-2 17 . . TRBV28 TGTGCCAGCAGTCCCCCTGGCACGGCCCGGAACACCGGGGAGCTGTTTTTT CASSPPGTARNTGELFF
TRBJ2-5 13 . . TRBV5-1 TGCGCCAGCAGCTTGGGGTGGGAGCAGACCCAGTACTTC CASSLGWEQTQYF
TRBJ1-1 14 . . TRBV18 TGTGCCAGCTCACCACGCGGGGCGAACACTGAAGCTTTCTTT CASSPRGANTEAFF
TRBJ2-1 15 . TRBD1 TRBV5-1 TGCGCCAGCAGACCTCGACAGGGGGGTTACAATGAGCAGTTCTTC CASRPRQGGYNEQFF
TRBJ2-5 17 . TRBD2 TRBV7-3 TGTGCCAGCAGCTTAACCTCGACTAGCGGGTTAGGGGAGACCCAGTACTTC CASSLTSTSGLGETQYF
TRBJ1-4 14 . . TRBV6-1 TGTGCCAGCAGTAGGGCAGCACCTAATGAAAAACTGTTTTTT CASSRAAPNEKLFF
TRBJ1-4 15 . . TRBV27 TGTGCCAGCAGAGACTCCAGGTCGCGTAATGAAAAACTGTTTTTT CASRDSRSRNEKLFF
TRBJ2-7 16 . . TRBV3-1 TGTGCCAGCAGCCAAACCCCCCCCGCCAGCTCGTACGAGCAGTACTTC CASSQTPPASSYEQYF
TRBJ2-1 13 many TRBD2 TRBV2 TGTGCCAGCAGTGCAGCTAGCGGGGTGGAGCAGTTCTTC CASSAASGVEQFF
TRBJ1-5 12 . . TRBV6-6 TGTGCCAGCAGTTATCAGGGACAGCCCCAGCATTTT CASSYQGQPQHF
TRBJ2-5 15 . . TRBV12-3/TRBV12-4 TGTGCCAGCAGTCTGGCCCGACAGAAACAAGAGACCCAGTACTTC CASSLARQKQETQYF
TRBJ2-3 13 few . TRBV15 TGTGCCACCAGCAGAGGAGGTTCAGATACGCAGTATTTT CATSRGGSDTQYF
TRBJ2-7 12 . . TRBV3-1 TGTGCCAGCAGCCGGACAATCTACGAGCAGTACTTC CASSRTIYEQYF
TRBJ2-1 14 . . TRBV7-2 TGTGCCAGCAGCTCTCTTTTAGCTTACAATGAGCAGTTCTTC CASSSLLAYNEQFF
TRBJ2-3 14 many . TRBV20-1 TGCAGTGCTAGGAGGCGGGGAGGCACAGATACGCAGTATTTT CSARRRGGTDTQYF
TRBJ1-5 12 many . TRBV28 TGTGCCAGCAGCCAAAAGGATCAGCCCCAGCATTTT CASSQKDQPQHF
TRBJ2-7 16 few . TRBV5-1 TGCGCCAGCAGCCCCAGAGAGCCGGACACGGCCTACGAGCAGTACTTC CASSPREPDTAYEQYF
TRBJ2-1 16 . TRBD2 TRBV11-2 TGTGCCAGCAGCTTAGGGGGACTAGCGTCCTACAATGAGCAGTTCTTC CASSLGGLASYNEQFF
TRBJ2-4 15 . TRBD2 TRBV20-1 TGCAGTGCTAGAGCCCTAGCGGGGGCCAAAAACATTCAGTACTTC CSARALAGAKNIQYF